The 6 T cell receptor beta chains reported below all come from one sample, sequenced in a study of blood T cells in healthy people across ages. The second PCR ran roughly 6 to 12 cycles with a sample-barcoded 5' primer and J-beta primers. TCRdb reprocessed the 5' RACE reads with MiXCR, giving one entry per CDR3 protein. The data show more than 450,000 distinct CDR3 sequences, roughly a quarter seen once. These records were also assigned to another study, of T cells of mothers and their children.

Material for sequencing was blood. Receptor source: a boy aged 2-9 years in good health.

The chain joins TRBV3-1 to TRBJ2-2, with a possible D match to TRBD1 (5 bases). Looked up from germline, CDR1 is LGHDT and CDR2 is YNNKEL (reference sequence). The CDR3 is made up of 13 amino acids. The V gene lost 0 bases and the J gene lost 7 bases, with 6 bases spanning the gap. For the CDR3, the DNA is TGTGCCAGCAGCCAAGACCAGGGCGGGGAGCTGTTTTTT. It specifies CASSQDQGGELFF.

The J gene is TRBJ2-5, the V gene TRBV2; D ambiguous. V was shortened by 6 bases and J by 5 bases, with 10 bases between the two germline ends. This CDR3 spans 12 amino acids. CDR1 and CDR2 from the germline V gene are SNHLY and FYNNEI. The CDR3 bases are TGTGCCAGCAGGTCTCAGAGGGAGACCCAGTACTTC. Translated, it gives CASRSQRETQYF.

The chain recombines TRBV6-2 or TRBV6-3 with TRBJ2-7; D perhaps matches TRBD1 (5 bases). The end of the DNA aligns better with TRBJ2-1, so the J call may be wrong. The CDR3 runs 14 residues. Germline values: CDR1 MNHEY, CDR2 SVGEGT. The chain's CDR3 is CASSYWGRNNEQFF. CDR3 bases: TGTGCCAGCAGTTACTGGGGCCGAAACAATGAGCAGTTCTTC.

J is TRBJ1-2 and V is TRBV7-2, with TRBD1 matching 8 bases. Germline V gives CDR1 SGHTA, CDR2 FQGNSA. The V and J ends lost 7 bases and 3 bases, in that order; junction bases with no gene match: 7. The CDR3 runs to 14 residues. The CDR3 protein is CASTLTGQDYGYTF. CDR3 DNA sequence: TGTGCCAGCACGTTAACGGGACAGGACTATGGCTACACCTTC.

The V gene is TRBV19, the J gene TRBJ1-1; D remains ambiguous. Trimming left V 4 bases short and J 10 bases short, with 13 bases between. CDR3 size: 12 residues. CDR1 and CDR2 (germline): LNHDA, SQIVND (reference sequence). As DNA, the CDR3 is TGTGCCAGTAGTACCCGGGCCCCACCAGCTTTCTTT. Translated, it gives CASSTRAPPAFF.

The chain uses TRBV4-1 and TRBJ2-7; 8 bases match TRBD1. The CDR3 sequence is 15 residues long. Germline V gene data show CDR1 as MGHRA and CDR2 as YSYEKL. V lost 3 bases, J lost 2 bases, and 6 bases stayed unmatched. Here the CDR3 reads CASSHSDRDPYEQYF. CDR3 DNA: TGCGCCAGCAGCCACTCGGACAGGGACCCCTACGAGCAGTACTTC.